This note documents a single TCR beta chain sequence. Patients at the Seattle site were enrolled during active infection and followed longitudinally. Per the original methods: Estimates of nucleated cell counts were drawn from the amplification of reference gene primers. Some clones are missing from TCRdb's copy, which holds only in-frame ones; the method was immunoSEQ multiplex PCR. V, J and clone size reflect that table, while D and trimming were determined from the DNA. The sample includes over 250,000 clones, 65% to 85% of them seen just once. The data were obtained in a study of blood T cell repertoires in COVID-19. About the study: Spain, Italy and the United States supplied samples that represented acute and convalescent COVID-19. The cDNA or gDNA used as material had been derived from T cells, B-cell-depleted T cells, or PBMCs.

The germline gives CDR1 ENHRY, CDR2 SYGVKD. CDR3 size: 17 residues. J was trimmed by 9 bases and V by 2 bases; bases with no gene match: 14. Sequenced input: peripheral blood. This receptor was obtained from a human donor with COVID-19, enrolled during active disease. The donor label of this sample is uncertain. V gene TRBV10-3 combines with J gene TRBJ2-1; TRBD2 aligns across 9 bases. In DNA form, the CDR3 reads TGTGCCATCAGTGAGCAGGTCGCGGGAGGGCCTAAGGGTGAGCAGTTCTTC. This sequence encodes CAISEQVAGGPKGEQFF.